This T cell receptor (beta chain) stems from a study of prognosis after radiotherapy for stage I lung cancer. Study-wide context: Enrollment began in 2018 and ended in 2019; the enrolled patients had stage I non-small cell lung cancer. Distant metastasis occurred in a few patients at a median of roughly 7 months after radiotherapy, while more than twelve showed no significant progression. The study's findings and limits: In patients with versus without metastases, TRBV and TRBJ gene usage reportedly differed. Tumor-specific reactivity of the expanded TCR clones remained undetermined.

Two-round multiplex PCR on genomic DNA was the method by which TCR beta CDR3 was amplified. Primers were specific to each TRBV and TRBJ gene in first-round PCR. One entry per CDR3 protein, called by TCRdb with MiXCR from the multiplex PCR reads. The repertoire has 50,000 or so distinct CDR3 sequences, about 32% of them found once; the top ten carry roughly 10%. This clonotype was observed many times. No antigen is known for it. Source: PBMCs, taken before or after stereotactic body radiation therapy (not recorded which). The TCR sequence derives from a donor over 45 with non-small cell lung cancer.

The CDR3 region is CASRPGLEFTTQYF. The CDR3 bases are TGTGCCAGCAGGCCGGGACTAGAGTTCACGACGCAGTATTTT. V gene TRBV27 combines with J gene TRBJ2-3; 8 bases are a match to TRBD2. Germline V lookup: CDR1 MNHEY, CDR2 SMNVEV (reference sequence). This CDR3 comprises 14 residues. With 6 bases clipped from V and 9 bases from J, the junction kept 11 bases outside the gene matches.